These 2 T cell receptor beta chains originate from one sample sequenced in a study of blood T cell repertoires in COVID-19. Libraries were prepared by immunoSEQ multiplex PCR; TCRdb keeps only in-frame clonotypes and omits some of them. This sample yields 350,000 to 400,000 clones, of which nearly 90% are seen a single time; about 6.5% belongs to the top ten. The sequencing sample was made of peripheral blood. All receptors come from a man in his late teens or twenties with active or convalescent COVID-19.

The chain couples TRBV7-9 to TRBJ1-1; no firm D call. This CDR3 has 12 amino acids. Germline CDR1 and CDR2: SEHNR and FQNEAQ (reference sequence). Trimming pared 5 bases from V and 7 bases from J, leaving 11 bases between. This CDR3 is CASSLGRDEAFF. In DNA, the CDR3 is TGTGCCAGCAGCCTAGGACGGGATGAAGCTTTCTTT.

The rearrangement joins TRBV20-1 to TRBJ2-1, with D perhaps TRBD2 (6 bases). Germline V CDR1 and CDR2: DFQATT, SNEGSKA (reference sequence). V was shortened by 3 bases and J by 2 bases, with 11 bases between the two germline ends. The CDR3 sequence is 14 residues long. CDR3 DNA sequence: TGCAGTGCTAGTACGGGGGTGGCCTACAATGAGCAGTTCTTC. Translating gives CSASTGVAYNEQFF.